These 21 T cell receptor beta chains share one sample of origin, sequenced in a study of regulatory T cells in long-lasting Graves disease. The time point was: newly diagnosed GD, antithyroid drugs for less than 3 months. Preparation of the TCR library used RNA extracted from PBMCs. iRepertoire HTBI primers and Arm-PCR of CDR3 regions built TCR beta libraries. TCRdb ran MiXCR on the multiplex PCR reads and lists one entry per CDR3 protein. The sample has some 220,000 distinct CDR3 sequences; roughly 18% are singletons. These same data were also listed under a study on T cells in Graves' hyperthyroidism and ophthalmopathy.

Sequencing was performed on peripheral blood mononuclear cells (PBMCs), taken at new diagnosis, from a patient treated with antithyroid drugs. The receptors were sampled from a woman aged 25 to 39 with Graves disease.

The rearrangement joins TRBV6-2 or TRBV6-3 to TRBJ2-2; 7 nucleotides align to TRBD1. This CDR3 has 17 amino acids. V lost 6 bases to trimming and J lost 1 base; unmatched junction nucleotides: 11. CDR1 MNHEY and CDR2 SVGEGT come from the germline V gene. CDR3 residues: CASSLMGWTGNTGELFF. CDR3 DNA sequence: TGTGCCAGCAGCCTCATGGGTTGGACAGGGAACACCGGGGAGCTGTTTTTT.

The table lists this clonotype with a few counts. The rearrangement uses TRBV3-1 and TRBJ1-4, with no clear D. Germline assignment: CDR1 LGHDT and CDR2 YNNKEL (reference sequence). Trimming left V 2 bases short and J 8 bases short, with 9 bases between. This CDR3 is built from 13 residues. The CDR3 loop is CASSQFLGEKLFF. The CDR3 DNA reads as TGTGCCAGCAGCCAATTCTTAGGGGAAAAACTGTTTTTT.

This clonotype has more than one count but fewer than ten. J is TRBJ2-7 and V is TRBV5-1; 8 nucleotides match TRBD1. The ends lost 4 bases at V and 5 bases at J; junction bases unmatched: 8. Germline V lookup: CDR1 SGHRS, CDR2 YFSETQ. The CDR3 sequence is 14 residues long. The CDR3 is CASSPAAGGNEQYF. CDR3 bases: TGCGCCAGCAGCCCTGCGGCAGGGGGCAACGAGCAGTACTTC.

This clonotype appeared many times. V gene TRBV7-2 combines with J gene TRBJ2-1; D is possibly TRBD2 (7 bases). CDR3 length: 15 amino acids. Germline V CDR1 and CDR2: SGHTA, FQGNSA. The V end lost 6 bases, the J end lost 5 bases, and 17 bases lay between the germline ends. Written as DNA, the CDR3 is TGTGCCAGCAGAGGGGGGCTAGCGGACCACAATGAGCAGTTCTTC. Its protein product is CASRGGLADHNEQFF.

This clonotype occurred many times. The chain uses TRBV20-1 and TRBJ2-7, with 9 bases that match TRBD1. The CDR3 extends over 18 amino acids. V trimming: 5 bases; J trimming: 7 bases; junction bases outside the gene matches: 24. Germline V gene data show CDR1 as DFQATT and CDR2 as SNEGSKA (reference sequence). The CDR3 DNA reads TGCAGTGCTCCAGGTCCCGGGACAGGGACCAGGGTTTTAAGGGAGCAGTACTTC. This codes for CSAPGPGTGTRVLREQYF.

The chain employs TRBV9 and TRBJ2-7; 8 bases are shared with TRBD1. The CDR3 is made up of 15 amino acids. The germline V gene encodes CDR1 SGDLS and CDR2 YYNGEE. J was trimmed by 3 bases and V by 4 bases; bases with no gene match: 9. The CDR3: CASSPQTGDNYEQYF. As DNA, the CDR3 is TGTGCCAGCAGCCCACAGACAGGGGACAACTACGAGCAGTACTTC.

This clonotype has only a few counts. This chain uses TRBV19 with TRBJ1-3, with TRBD1 identical over 8 bases. CDR1 and CDR2 (germline): LNHDA, SQIVND (reference sequence). The ends lost 6 bases at V and 0 bases at J; junction bases unmatched: 13. The CDR3 consists of 18 residues. CDR3 residues: CASSPLGDRGSSGNTIYF. CDR3 DNA sequence: TGTGCCAGTAGCCCCCTCGGTGACAGGGGATCCTCTGGAAACACCATATATTTT.

This clonotype was found many times. V usage is TRBV19 and J usage is TRBJ2-2; tentatively, D is TRBD1 or TRBD2 (5 bases each). V lost 3 bases and J lost 1, with 9 bases in between. CDR1 and CDR2 from the germline V gene are LNHDA and SQIVND (reference sequence). This CDR3 contains 15 residues. In nucleotides, the CDR3 is TGTGCCAGTAGTATCGGGGCCGTGAACACCGGGGAGCTGTTTTTT. Its translation: CASSIGAVNTGELFF.

This clonotype was seen at least ten times. This chain uses TRBV20-1 with TRBJ2-1; D is uncertain. Trimming removed 2 bases at V and 0 bases at J, with 11 bases between. The V gene's germline CDR1 is DFQATT and CDR2 SNEGSKA (reference sequence). CDR3 length: 15 residues. The CDR3 coding sequence is TGCAGTGCTAGATTTTATGTAAGCTCCTACAATGAGCAGTTCTTC. This translates into CSARFYVSSYNEQFF.

As regards this clonotype: A far bigger clonotype differs at one base, so this is likely a read error. The J gene is TRBJ1-1, the V gene TRBV6-2 or TRBV6-3; D remains ambiguous. The CDR3 loop spans 15 amino acids. Trimming removed 5 bases from V and 3 bases from J, with 16 bases in between. Germline lookup yields CDR1 MNHEY and CDR2 SVGEGT. CDR3 coding DNA: TGTGCCAGCAGTCCTCTCGACGGAATGGACACTGAAGCTTTCTTT. This gives the protein CASSPLDGMDTEAFF.

This clonotype was detected many times. The genes are TRBV7-9 and TRBJ2-1, with 7 bases fitting TRBD2. With 1 base clipped from V and 0 bases from J, the junction kept 6 bases outside the gene matches. CDR1 SEHNR and CDR2 FQNEAQ come from the germline V gene (reference sequence). The CDR3 has 17 residues. The CDR3 bases are TGTGCCAGCAGCTTAGGGGAGGGGAGAGTCTCCTACAATGAGCAGTTCTTC. It yields the protein CASSLGEGRVSYNEQFF.

The rearrangement uses TRBV5-1 and TRBJ2-6; 8 bases align to TRBD1. The trim removed 2 bases at V and 0 bases at J, leaving 1 base unmatched. CDR1 and CDR2 (germline): SGHRS, YFSETQ. The CDR3 runs 16 residues. The CDR3 loop is CASSFTGGSGANVLTF. The CDR3 nucleotides are TGCGCCAGCAGCTTTACAGGGGGCTCTGGGGCCAACGTCCTGACTTTC.

The chain uses TRBV5-1 and TRBJ1-6, with 7 bases aligning to TRBD1. This CDR3 is built from 15 residues. Germline V gene lookup returns CDR1 SGHRS and CDR2 YFSETQ. The junction had 2 bases not matched to a gene; V was cut back by 0 bases and J by 5 bases. The CDR3 DNA reads as TGCGCCAGCAGCTTGGAGGGGGCAGATAATTCACCCCTCCACTTT. This encodes CASSLEGADNSPLHF. Filled out from reference TRBV5-1 and TRBJ1-6, the complete variable domain reads KAGVTQTPRYLIKTRGQQVTLSCSPISGHRSVSWYQQTPGQGLQFLFEYFSETQRNKGNFPGRFSGRQFSNSRSEMNVSTLELGDSALYLCASSLEGADNSPLHFGNGTRLTVT.

Concerning this clonotype: This may come from a read error, since a much larger clone is one base off. V and J are TRBV6-5 and TRBJ1-5; D remains ambiguous. Germline CDR1 MNHEY, CDR2 SVGAGI. The CDR3 totals 15 residues. The CDR3 is CASSYRERNNQPQRF. Here the CDR3 DNA reads TGTGCCAGCAGTTATCGAGAGAGGAATAATCAGCCCCAGCGTTTT.

This clonotype came up many times. The rearrangement links TRBV2 to TRBJ1-4, with D possibly TRBD1 on 6 matching bases. This CDR3 has 13 residues. CDR1 and CDR2 from the germline V gene are SNHLY and FYNNEI. The V end lost 9 bases, the J end lost 4 bases, and 12 bases lay between the germline ends. The CDR3 protein is CASAQGVNEKLFF. The CDR3 DNA reads as TGTGCCAGTGCACAGGGCGTTAATGAAAAACTGTTTTTT.

The table lists this clonotype with a count of one. In this CDR3 the conserved last residue, phenylalanine or tryptophan, is missing, so a read error is likely. The chain combines TRBV5-5 with TRBJ1-4; the D is unclear. There are 15 residues in the CDR3. V gave up 1 base and J gave up 7 bases, with 14 bases separating them. The germline gives CDR1 SGHKS, CDR2 YYEKEE (reference sequence). The CDR3 protein is CASSLPDEVSEKLFL. Written as DNA, the CDR3 is TGTGCCAGCAGCTTGCCGGACGAGGTGAGTGAAAAACTGTTTCTT.

This clonotype has at least ten counts. The V gene is TRBV27, the J gene TRBJ2-4; D may be TRBD1 (5 bases). Germline V gives CDR1 MNHEY, CDR2 SMNVEV (reference sequence). With 5 bases removed from V and 1 base from J, the gap between germline ends came to 9 bases. The CDR3 has 14 residues. The chain's CDR3 is CASSQKGAKNIQYF. The CDR3 bases are TGTGCCAGCAGTCAAAAGGGGGCCAAAAACATTCAGTACTTC.

V is TRBV5-1 and J is TRBJ2-3; D is tentatively TRBD1 or TRBD2 (7 bases each). This CDR3 is 14 amino acids long. The germline gives CDR1 SGHRS, CDR2 YFSETQ. The ends were cut back, 0 bases at V and 5 bases at J, with 10 bases in the middle. The CDR3 protein is CASSLVRGGDTQYF. DNA of the CDR3: TGCGCCAGCAGCTTGGTCAGGGGGGGAGATACGCAGTATTTT.

The chain has TRBV19 and TRBJ2-5; the D gene could be TRBD1 or TRBD2 (5 bases each). V was pared by 5 bases and J by 4 bases, with 20 bases between. This CDR3 has 16 amino acids. The germline V gene has CDR1 LNHDA and CDR2 SQIVND (reference sequence). CDR3 bases: TGTGCCAGTAGTGGGATGAAGGGGACGGGCCCAGAGACCCAGTACTTC. Protein product: CASSGMKGTGPETQYF.

This clonotype was observed many times. This chain uses TRBV11-2 with TRBJ2-3, with 12 nucleotides matching TRBD2. V lost 5 bases to trimming and J lost 3 bases; unmatched junction nucleotides: 15. This CDR3 comprises 19 residues. The V gene's germline CDR1 is SGHAT and CDR2 FQNNGV. The CDR3 region has the DNA TGTGCCAGCAGCCCATTTACATGGACTAGCGGGGATTGGACAGATACGCAGTATTTT. This codes for CASSPFTWTSGDWTDTQYF.

This clonotype has a count of ten or more. The chain carries TRBV5-1 and TRBJ1-6; 9 bases are a match to TRBD1. The CDR3 length is 15 residues. The germline CDR1 and CDR2 sequences are SGHRS and YFSETQ. After removal of 1 base from V and 10 bases from J, the junction contained 6 bases not matched to a gene. The CDR3 region is CASSLMGQGVSPLHF. CDR3 nucleotides: TGCGCCAGCAGCTTGATGGGACAGGGTGTGTCACCCCTCCACTTT.